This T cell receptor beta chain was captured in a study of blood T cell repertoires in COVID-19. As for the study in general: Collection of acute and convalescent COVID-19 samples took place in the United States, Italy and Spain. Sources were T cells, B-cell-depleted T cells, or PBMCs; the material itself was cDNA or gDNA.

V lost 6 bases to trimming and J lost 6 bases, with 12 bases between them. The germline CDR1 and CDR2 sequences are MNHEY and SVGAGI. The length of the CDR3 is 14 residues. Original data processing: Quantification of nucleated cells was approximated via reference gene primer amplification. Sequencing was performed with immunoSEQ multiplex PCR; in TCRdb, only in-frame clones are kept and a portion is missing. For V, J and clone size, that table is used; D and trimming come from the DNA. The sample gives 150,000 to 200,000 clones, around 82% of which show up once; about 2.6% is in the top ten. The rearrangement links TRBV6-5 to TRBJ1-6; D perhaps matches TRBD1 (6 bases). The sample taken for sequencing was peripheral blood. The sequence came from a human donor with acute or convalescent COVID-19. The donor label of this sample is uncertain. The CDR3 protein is CASSLKDSNSPLHF. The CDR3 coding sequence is TGTGCCAGCAGCCTTAAGGACAGTAATTCACCCCTCCACTTT.